This T cell receptor beta chain appears in the sequencing data of a study of vaccination and CD4 T cells after COVID-19. About the research overall: Subjects got two shots of BNT162b2 or mRNA-1273 vaccine. The study's findings and limits: Spike mono-reactivity was evident in 304 of the 307 vaccine-specific clones derived from convalescent patients.

Treatment of the sample: roughly ten-day PBMC culture with coronavirus spike peptide pools or control peptides (ViraFEST assay). The collection of CD4+ T cells from the unexposed donor took place before the COVID-19 pandemic (2011-2018). On day 3 and again on day 7, fresh IL-2 medium was used to replace half the medium. In this sample, this clonotype turned up once. Its antigen is not known. Sequenced with the Oncomine TCR Beta short-read assay was DNA taken from cultured CD4+ T cells. Genomic DNA extraction was carried out from cultured CD4+ T cells. Using its own MiXCR run on the PCR reads, TCRdb lists one record per CDR3 protein. The profile shows 9,000 to 10,000 distinct CDR3 sequences, approximately 35% of them singletons. This clonotype originated in a human donor in good health. The material sequenced was CD4+ T cells from blood, cultured in vitro.

DNA of the CDR3: TGTGCCAGCAGTTTTCACAGGGAGAGCTCTGGGGCCAACGTCCTGACTTTC. Protein sequence: CASSFHRESSGANVLTF. V gene TRBV28 combines with J gene TRBJ2-6; TRBD1 might be the D (6 bases). Trimming cost V 3 bases and J 0 bases, with 12 bases left between them. Germline V gene sequence: CDR1 MDHEN, CDR2 SYDVKM. The CDR3 length is 17 residues. The whole variable domain, filled in from reference TRBV28 and TRBJ2-6, reads DVKVTQSSRYLVKRTGEKVFLECVQDMDHENMFWYRQDPGLGLRLIYFSYDVKMKEKGDIPEGYSVSREKKERFSLILESASTNQTSMYLCASSFHRESSGANVLTFGAGSRLTVL.